This is a list of T cell receptor beta chains from one sample in a study of a mutant IDH1 vaccine in newly diagnosed glioma. Clones were read by immunoSEQ multiplex PCR, and TCRdb kept only the in-frame ones, dropping some. Of some 38,000 clones listed, just under 95% are singletons. This specimen consisted of PBMCs, obtained from a glioma patient treated with radiotherapy, temozolomide or both. These receptors all come from a man aged 18 to 30 with glioma. The CDR3 runs from the conserved cysteine through the conserved F or W. The order of the fields is clone size, J gene, V gene, D gene, CDR3 protein, CDR3 DNA. The D gene is left open where the match is weak. Clone size, where shown, is once, few, many, or a class for clones that have expanded.

clone size: -; J gene: TRBJ2-7; V gene: TRBV2; D gene: -; CDR3 protein: CASRPGPYEQYF; CDR3 DNA: TGTGCCAGCAGACCAGGGCCCTACGAGCAGTACTTC
clone size: -; J gene: TRBJ2-1; V gene: TRBV30; D gene: -; CDR3 protein: CAWSDRVNEQFF; CDR3 DNA: TGTGCCTGGAGTGACAGGGTGAATGAGCAGTTCTTC
clone size: -; J gene: TRBJ1-1; V gene: TRBV6-5; D gene: -; CDR3 protein: CASRTTHDTNTEAFF; CDR3 DNA: TGTGCCAGCAGGACGACGCATGACACGAACACTGAAGCTTTCTTT
clone size: -; J gene: TRBJ2-3; V gene: TRBV15; D gene: -; CDR3 protein: CATSSRGAGTDTQYF; CDR3 DNA: TGTGCCACCAGCAGCCGTGGGGCGGGCACAGATACGCAGTATTTT
clone size: -; J gene: TRBJ2-7; V gene: TRBV13; D gene: TRBD2; CDR3 protein: CASSFGLDIFEQYF; CDR3 DNA: TGTGCCAGCAGCTTCGGACTAGACATCTTCGAGCAGTACTTC
clone size: -; J gene: TRBJ1-1; V gene: TRBV19; D gene: TRBD1; CDR3 protein: CACQGAGWTEAFF; CDR3 DNA: TGTGCCTGCCAGGGGGCTGGATGGACTGAAGCTTTCTTT
clone size: -; J gene: TRBJ1-2; V gene: TRBV10-3; D gene: -; CDR3 protein: CAISGEVYYGYTF; CDR3 DNA: TGTGCCATCAGTGGTGAGGTGTACTATGGCTACACCTTC
clone size: -; J gene: TRBJ1-1; V gene: TRBV7-2; D gene: -; CDR3 protein: CASSYSSRGLTEAFF; CDR3 DNA: TGTGCCAGCAGCTATTCCAGCAGGGGTTTGACTGAAGCTTTCTTT
clone size: -; J gene: TRBJ2-7; V gene: TRBV11-2; D gene: -; CDR3 protein: CASSLSDGYEQYF; CDR3 DNA: TGTGCCAGCAGTTTATCCGACGGCTACGAGCAGTACTTC
clone size: -; J gene: TRBJ1-2; V gene: TRBV27; D gene: TRBD1; CDR3 protein: CASSPRGGRGYTF; CDR3 DNA: TGTGCCAGCAGCCCCAGGGGGGGGCGCGGCTACACCTTC
clone size: -; J gene: TRBJ2-1; V gene: TRBV7-2; D gene: -; CDR3 protein: CASSRIGTSNNEQFF; CDR3 DNA: TGTGCCAGCAGCCGTATCGGGACTTCAAACAATGAGCAGTTCTTC
clone size: -; J gene: TRBJ2-2; V gene: TRBV9; D gene: TRBD2; CDR3 protein: CASSAGLAGGGRDTGELFF; CDR3 DNA: TGTGCCAGCAGCGCTGGACTAGCGGGAGGAGGAAGGGACACCGGGGAGCTGTTTTTT
clone size: -; J gene: TRBJ1-1; V gene: TRBV4-1; D gene: -; CDR3 protein: CASSQDLETVLNTEAFF; CDR3 DNA: TGCGCCAGCAGCCAAGATCTTGAGACGGTCTTGAACACTGAAGCTTTCTTT
clone size: once; J gene: TRBJ2-3; V gene: TRBV4-3; D gene: TRBD1; CDR3 protein: CASSQDHKGAPQQYF; CDR3 DNA: TGCGCCAGCAGCCAAGATCACAAGGGGGCCCCCCAGCAGTATTTT
clone size: -; J gene: TRBJ1-5; V gene: TRBV6-4; D gene: TRBD1; CDR3 protein: CASSDSTGEGNQPQHF; CDR3 DNA: TGTGCCAGCAGTGACTCGACAGGGGAAGGCAATCAGCCCCAGCATTTT
clone size: -; J gene: TRBJ2-2; V gene: TRBV2; D gene: -; CDR3 protein: CASSAESLNTGELFF; CDR3 DNA: TGTGCCAGCAGTGCCGAATCATTGAACACCGGGGAGCTGTTTTTT
clone size: -; J gene: TRBJ2-1; V gene: TRBV13; D gene: -; CDR3 protein: CASSLGAGSASYNEQFF; CDR3 DNA: TGTGCCAGCAGCCTCGGAGCGGGTTCTGCTTCCTACAATGAGCAGTTCTTC
clone size: -; J gene: TRBJ2-7; V gene: TRBV19; D gene: -; CDR3 protein: CASSIAAGRNYEQYF; CDR3 DNA: TGTGCCAGTAGTATAGCGGCAGGTCGTAACTACGAGCAGTACTTC
clone size: -; J gene: TRBJ1-1; V gene: TRBV30; D gene: TRBD1; CDR3 protein: CASTGTGNTEAFF; CDR3 DNA: TGTGCCAGTACCGGGACAGGCAACACTGAAGCTTTCTTT
clone size: once; J gene: TRBJ1-5; V gene: TRBV15; D gene: -; CDR3 protein: CATSAGQGNQPQHF; CDR3 DNA: TGTGCCACCAGCGCTGGGCAGGGCAATCAGCCCCAGCATTTT
clone size: -; J gene: TRBJ1-2; V gene: TRBV9; D gene: TRBD1; CDR3 protein: CASSPTLGQGYTF; CDR3 DNA: TGTGCCAGCAGCCCCACCCTGGGACAGGGCTACACCTTC
clone size: -; J gene: TRBJ2-4; V gene: TRBV4-2; D gene: -; CDR3 protein: CASSQGSGEGSIQYF; CDR3 DNA: TGTGCCAGCAGCCAAGGTTCTGGAGAGGGGAGCATTCAGTACTTC
clone size: -; J gene: TRBJ1-1; V gene: TRBV19; D gene: -; CDR3 protein: CASSRPRYTEAFF; CDR3 DNA: TGTGCCAGTAGTCGCCCTAGGTACACTGAAGCTTTCTTT
clone size: -; J gene: TRBJ2-6; V gene: TRBV7-2; D gene: -; CDR3 protein: CASSLAREAFSGANVLTF; CDR3 DNA: TGTGCCAGCAGCTTAGCCAGGGAAGCCTTCTCTGGGGCCAACGTCCTGACTTTC
clone size: -; J gene: TRBJ2-1; V gene: TRBV7-2; D gene: TRBD2; CDR3 protein: CASSLEGLAGYNEQFF; CDR3 DNA: TGTGCCAGCAGCTTAGAGGGGCTAGCGGGATACAATGAGCAGTTCTTC
clone size: few; J gene: TRBJ1-1; V gene: TRBV5-6; D gene: -; CDR3 protein: CASSFGVEAFF; CDR3 DNA: TGTGCCAGCAGCTTCGGGGTTGAAGCTTTCTTT
clone size: -; J gene: TRBJ1-1; V gene: TRBV7-9; D gene: TRBD1; CDR3 protein: CASSRTGMNTEAFF; CDR3 DNA: TGTGCCAGCAGCCGGACAGGGATGAACACTGAAGCTTTCTTT
clone size: -; J gene: TRBJ1-4; V gene: TRBV6-6; D gene: -; CDR3 protein: CASSLDAGREKLFF; CDR3 DNA: TGTGCCAGCAGTTTAGACGCAGGAAGGGAAAAACTGTTTTTT
clone size: -; J gene: TRBJ2-5; V gene: TRBV2; D gene: TRBD1; CDR3 protein: CASTSQGVKETQYF; CDR3 DNA: TGTGCCAGCACCTCACAGGGGGTAAAAGAGACCCAGTACTTC
clone size: -; J gene: TRBJ1-3; V gene: TRBV4-3; D gene: -; CDR3 protein: CASSQDNNRGNTIYF; CDR3 DNA: TGCGCCAGCAGCCAAGATAATAACAGGGGAAACACCATATATTTT
clone size: -; J gene: TRBJ1-2; V gene: TRBV28; D gene: -; CDR3 protein: CASSLMDPMGGYTF; CDR3 DNA: TGTGCCAGCAGTTTAATGGACCCTATGGGTGGCTACACCTTC
clone size: hyperexpanded; J gene: TRBJ2-3; V gene: TRBV28; D gene: -; CDR3 protein: CASTERGIDTQYF; CDR3 DNA: TGTGCCAGCACCGAAAGGGGGATAGATACGCAGTATTTT
clone size: -; J gene: TRBJ1-3; V gene: TRBV14; D gene: -; CDR3 protein: CASSQLSSGHKPGNTIYF; CDR3 DNA: TGTGCCAGCAGCCAATTATCGTCGGGACACAAGCCGGGAAACACCATATATTTT
clone size: -; J gene: TRBJ2-1; V gene: TRBV19; D gene: TRBD2; CDR3 protein: CASSWGTSGYNEQFF; CDR3 DNA: TGTGCCAGTAGTTGGGGGACTAGCGGCTACAATGAGCAGTTCTTC
clone size: -; J gene: TRBJ2-3; V gene: TRBV7-9; D gene: -; CDR3 protein: CASTSGTSDTQYF; CDR3 DNA: TGTGCCAGCACCTCCGGGACTTCAGATACGCAGTATTTT
clone size: -; J gene: TRBJ1-5; V gene: TRBV7-2; D gene: -; CDR3 protein: CASSFRGNQPQHF; CDR3 DNA: TGTGCCAGCAGCTTTAGGGGGAATCAGCCCCAGCATTTT
clone size: -; J gene: TRBJ1-2; V gene: TRBV30; D gene: -; CDR3 protein: CAWSVEANYGYTF; CDR3 DNA: TGTGCCTGGAGTGTGGAAGCTAACTATGGCTACACCTTC
clone size: -; J gene: TRBJ2-1; V gene: TRBV7-9; D gene: -; CDR3 protein: CASRPIARSYNEQFF; CDR3 DNA: TGTGCCAGCAGACCTATAGCCCGCTCCTACAATGAGCAGTTCTTC
clone size: -; J gene: TRBJ1-2; V gene: TRBV5-6; D gene: -; CDR3 protein: CASSSQLREQVPHYGYTF; CDR3 DNA: TGTGCCAGCAGCTCCCAATTACGGGAACAGGTACCCCACTATGGCTACACCTTC
clone size: -; J gene: TRBJ1-2; V gene: TRBV19; D gene: -; CDR3 protein: CASSIPRDANYGYTF; CDR3 DNA: TGTGCCAGTAGTATTCCGAGGGACGCGAACTATGGCTACACCTTC
clone size: few; J gene: TRBJ2-6; V gene: TRBV4-3; D gene: -; CDR3 protein: CASSQEGTSSGANVLTF; CDR3 DNA: TGCGCCAGCAGCCAAGAGGGCACTAGCTCTGGGGCCAACGTCCTGACTTTC
clone size: -; J gene: TRBJ2-1; V gene: TRBV29-1; D gene: -; CDR3 protein: CSGRWGSRTPYNEQFF; CDR3 DNA: TGCAGCGGTCGATGGGGTAGCCGAACCCCCTACAATGAGCAGTTCTTC
clone size: -; J gene: TRBJ1-2; V gene: TRBV2; D gene: TRBD1; CDR3 protein: CARPRDSYGYTF; CDR3 DNA: TGTGCCAGGCCCCGGGACAGCTATGGCTACACCTTC
clone size: -; J gene: TRBJ2-1; V gene: TRBV18; D gene: TRBD2; CDR3 protein: CASSRINLQGGYNEQFF; CDR3 DNA: TGTGCCAGCTCACGAATTAATTTGCAGGGAGGGTACAATGAGCAGTTCTTC
clone size: -; J gene: TRBJ1-2; V gene: TRBV2; D gene: -; CDR3 protein: CASSRQSYGYTF; CDR3 DNA: TGTGCCAGCAGCCGGCAGTCCTATGGCTACACCTTC
clone size: -; J gene: TRBJ1-2; V gene: TRBV7-2; D gene: TRBD1; CDR3 protein: CASSRQGAAGYTF; CDR3 DNA: TGTGCCAGCAGCCGACAGGGGGCAGCTGGCTACACCTTC
clone size: -; J gene: TRBJ2-7; V gene: TRBV6-6; D gene: -; CDR3 protein: CASTSAGYEQYF; CDR3 DNA: TGTGCCAGCACCTCCGCCGGTTACGAGCAGTACTTC
clone size: -; J gene: TRBJ1-1; V gene: TRBV10-2; D gene: -; CDR3 protein: CASSESGTEAFF; CDR3 DNA: TGCGCCAGCAGTGAGTCGGGAACTGAAGCTTTCTTT